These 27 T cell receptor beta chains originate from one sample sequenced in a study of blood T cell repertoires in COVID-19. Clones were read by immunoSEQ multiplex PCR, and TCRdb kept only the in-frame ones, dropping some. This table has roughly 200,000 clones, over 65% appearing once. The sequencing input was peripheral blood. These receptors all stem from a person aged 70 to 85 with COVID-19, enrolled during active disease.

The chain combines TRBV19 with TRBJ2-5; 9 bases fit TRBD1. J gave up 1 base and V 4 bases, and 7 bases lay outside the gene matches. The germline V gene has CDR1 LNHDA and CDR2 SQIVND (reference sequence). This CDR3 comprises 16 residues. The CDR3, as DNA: TGTGCCAGTAGTAGACCGGGACAGGGAGCCCAAGAGACCCAGTACTTC. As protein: CASSRPGQGAQETQYF.

The CDR3 nucleotides are TGTGCCAGCTCACCCGGACAGAATCAGCCCCAGCATTTT. It is translated as CASSPGQNQPQHF. This chain links TRBV18 with TRBJ1-5; a weak D match, TRBD1 (6 bases). V lost 3 bases, J lost 4 bases, and 7 bases lay in between. The CDR3 length is 13 residues. Germline CDR1 reads KGHSH; CDR2 reads LQKENI.

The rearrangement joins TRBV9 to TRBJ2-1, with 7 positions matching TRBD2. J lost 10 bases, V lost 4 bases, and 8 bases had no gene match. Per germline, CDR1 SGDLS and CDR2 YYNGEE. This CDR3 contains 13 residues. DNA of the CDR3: TGTGCCAGCAGCCTACTTGGGGAGGGAGAGCAGTTCTTC. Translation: CASSLLGEGEQFF.

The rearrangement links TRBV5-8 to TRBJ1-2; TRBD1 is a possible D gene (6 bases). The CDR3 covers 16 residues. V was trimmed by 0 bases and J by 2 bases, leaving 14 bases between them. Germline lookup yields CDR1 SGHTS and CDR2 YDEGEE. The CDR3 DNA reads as TGTGCCAGCAGCTTGGTGGGGGCAGGCGGAAACTATGGCTACACCTTC. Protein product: CASSLVGAGGNYGYTF.

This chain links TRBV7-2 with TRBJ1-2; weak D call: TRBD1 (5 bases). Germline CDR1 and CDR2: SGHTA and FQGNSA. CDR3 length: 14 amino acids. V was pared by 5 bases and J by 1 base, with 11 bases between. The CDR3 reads CASSPPGVNYGYTF. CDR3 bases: TGTGCCAGCAGCCCCCCGGGGGTTAACTATGGCTACACCTTC. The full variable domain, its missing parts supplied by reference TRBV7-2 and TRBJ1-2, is GAGVSQSPSNKVTEKGKDVELRCDPISGHTALYWYRQSLGQGLEFLIYFQGNSAPDKSGLPSDRFSAERTGGSVSTLTIQRTQQEDSAVYLCASSPPGVNYGYTFGSGTRLTVV.

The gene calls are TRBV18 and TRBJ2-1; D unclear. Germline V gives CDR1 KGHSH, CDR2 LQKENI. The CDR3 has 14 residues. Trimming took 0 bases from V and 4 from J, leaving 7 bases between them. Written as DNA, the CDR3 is TGTGCCAGCTCACCACCGAGCGCTTACAATGAGCAGTTCTTC. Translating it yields CASSPPSAYNEQFF. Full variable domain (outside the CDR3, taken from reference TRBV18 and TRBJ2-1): NAGVMQNPRHLVRRRGQEARLRCSPMKGHSHVYWYRQLPEEGLKFMVYLQKENIIDESGMPKERFSAEFPKEGPSILRIQQVVRGDSAAYFCASSPPSAYNEQFFGPGTRLTVL.

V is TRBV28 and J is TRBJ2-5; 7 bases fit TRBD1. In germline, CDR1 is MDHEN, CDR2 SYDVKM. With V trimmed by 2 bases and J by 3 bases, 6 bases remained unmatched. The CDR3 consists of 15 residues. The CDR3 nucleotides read TGTGCCAGCAGTTTAGAGGGGGCAGGGAAAGAGACCCAGTACTTC. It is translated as CASSLEGAGKETQYF.

As DNA, the CDR3 is TGTGCCAGCAGCCAATTTACTGCTACGTCTGGAAACACCATATATTTT. It yields the protein CASSQFTATSGNTIYF. The chain links TRBV5-4 to TRBJ1-3; no reliable D call. With 4 bases removed from V and 1 base from J, the gap between germline ends came to 15 bases. Germline lookup yields CDR1 SGHNT and CDR2 YYREEE (reference sequence). The length of the CDR3 is 16 residues.

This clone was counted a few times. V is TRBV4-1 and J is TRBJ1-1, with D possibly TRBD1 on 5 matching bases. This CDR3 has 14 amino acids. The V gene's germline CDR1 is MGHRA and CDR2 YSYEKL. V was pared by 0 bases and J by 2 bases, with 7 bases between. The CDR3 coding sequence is TGCGCCAGCAGCCAAGATTGGGGCAACACTGAAGCTTTCTTT. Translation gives CASSQDWGNTEAFF.

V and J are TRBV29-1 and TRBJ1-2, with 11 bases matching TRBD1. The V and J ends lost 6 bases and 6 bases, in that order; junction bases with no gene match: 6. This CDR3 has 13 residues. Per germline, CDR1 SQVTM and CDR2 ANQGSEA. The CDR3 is CSVEGTGGDGYTF. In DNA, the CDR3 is TGCAGCGTGGAGGGGACAGGGGGAGATGGCTACACCTTC. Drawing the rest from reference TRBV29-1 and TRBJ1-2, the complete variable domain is SAVISQKPSRDICQRGTSLTIQCQVDSQVTMMFWYRQQPGQSLTLIATANQGSEATYESGFVIDKFPISRPNLTFSTLTVSNMSPEDSSIYLCSVEGTGGDGYTFGSGTRLTVV.

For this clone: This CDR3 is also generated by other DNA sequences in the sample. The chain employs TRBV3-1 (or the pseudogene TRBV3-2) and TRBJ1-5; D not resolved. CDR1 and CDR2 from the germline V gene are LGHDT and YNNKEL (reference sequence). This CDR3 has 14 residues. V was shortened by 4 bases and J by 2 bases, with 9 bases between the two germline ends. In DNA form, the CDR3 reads TGTGCCAGCAGCCCCCGGGGTGGCAATCAGCCCCAGCATTTT. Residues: CASSPRGGNQPQHF.

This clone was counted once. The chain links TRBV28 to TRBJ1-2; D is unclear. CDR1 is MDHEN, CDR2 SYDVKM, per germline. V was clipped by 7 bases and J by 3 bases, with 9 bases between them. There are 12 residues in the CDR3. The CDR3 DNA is TGTGCCAGCACGCCCAGTCACTATGGCTACACCTTC. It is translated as CASTPSHYGYTF.

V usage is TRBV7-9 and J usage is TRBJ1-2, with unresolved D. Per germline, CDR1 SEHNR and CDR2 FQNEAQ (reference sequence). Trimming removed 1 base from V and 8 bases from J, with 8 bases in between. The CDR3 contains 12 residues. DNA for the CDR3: TGTGCCAGCAGCTTAGAGAGTTGGGGCTACACCTTC. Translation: CASSLESWGYTF.

The chain's CDR3 is CASSEEVVRRGEQYF. CDR3 sequence (DNA): TGTGCCAGCAGTGAAGAAGTTGTGCGGCGGGGGGAGCAGTACTTC. V is TRBV2 and J is TRBJ2-7, with TRBD2 matching 7 bases. The V gene end was trimmed by 1 base and the J gene end by 7 bases; junction bases not matched to a gene: 10. The CDR3 runs to 15 residues. Germline V lookup: CDR1 SNHLY, CDR2 FYNNEI.

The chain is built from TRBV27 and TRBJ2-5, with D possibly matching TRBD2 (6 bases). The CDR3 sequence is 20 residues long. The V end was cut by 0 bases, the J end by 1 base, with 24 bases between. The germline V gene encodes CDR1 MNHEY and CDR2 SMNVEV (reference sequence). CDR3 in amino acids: CASSLSPPLVVEGRQETQYF. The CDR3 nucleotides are TGTGCCAGCAGTTTATCCCCCCCGCTTGTCGTGGAGGGTCGCCAAGAGACCCAGTACTTC.

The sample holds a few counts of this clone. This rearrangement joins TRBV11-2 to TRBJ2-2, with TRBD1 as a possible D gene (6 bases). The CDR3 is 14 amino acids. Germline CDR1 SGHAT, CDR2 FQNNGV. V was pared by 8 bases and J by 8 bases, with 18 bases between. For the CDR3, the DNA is TGTGCCAGCTGCCGGGACACTCTGGCGGGGGAGCTGTTTTTT. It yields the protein CASCRDTLAGELFF.

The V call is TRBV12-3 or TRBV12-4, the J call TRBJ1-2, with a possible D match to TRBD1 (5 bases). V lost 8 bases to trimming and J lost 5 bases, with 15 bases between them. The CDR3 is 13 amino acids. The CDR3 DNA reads TGTGCCAGCTCCCTAACAGGTGCTTATGGCTACACCTTC. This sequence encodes CASSLTGAYGYTF.

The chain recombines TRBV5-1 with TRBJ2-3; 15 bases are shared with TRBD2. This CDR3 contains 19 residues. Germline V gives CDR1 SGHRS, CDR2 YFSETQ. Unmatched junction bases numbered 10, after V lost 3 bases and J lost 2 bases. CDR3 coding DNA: TGCGCCAGCAGCTCTGGACTAGCGGGAGGGACATACAACACAGATACGCAGTATTTT. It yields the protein CASSSGLAGGTYNTDTQYF.

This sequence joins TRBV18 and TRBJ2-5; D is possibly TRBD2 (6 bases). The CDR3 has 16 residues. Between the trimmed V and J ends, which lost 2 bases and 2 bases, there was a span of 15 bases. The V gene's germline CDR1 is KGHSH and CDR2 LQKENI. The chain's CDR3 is CASSPLAFGGQETQYF. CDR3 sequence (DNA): TGTGCCAGCTCACCATTAGCTTTCGGGGGACAAGAGACCCAGTACTTC.

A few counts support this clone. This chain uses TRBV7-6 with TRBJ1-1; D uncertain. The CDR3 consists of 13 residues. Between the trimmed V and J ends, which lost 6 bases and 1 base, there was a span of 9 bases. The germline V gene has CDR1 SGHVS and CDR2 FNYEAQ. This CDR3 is CASRRTENTEAFF. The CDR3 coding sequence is TGTGCCAGCAGGCGAACAGAGAACACTGAAGCTTTCTTT.

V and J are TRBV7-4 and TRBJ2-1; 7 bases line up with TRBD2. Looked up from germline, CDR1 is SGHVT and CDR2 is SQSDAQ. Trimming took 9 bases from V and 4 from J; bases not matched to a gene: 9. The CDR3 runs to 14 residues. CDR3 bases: TGTGCCAGGACTAGCCTTATAGTTTACAATGAGCAGTTCTTC. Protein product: CARTSLIVYNEQFF.

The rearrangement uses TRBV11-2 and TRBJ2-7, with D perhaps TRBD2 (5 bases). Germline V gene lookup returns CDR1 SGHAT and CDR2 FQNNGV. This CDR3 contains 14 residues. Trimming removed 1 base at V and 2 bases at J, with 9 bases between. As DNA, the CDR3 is TGTGCCAGCAGCTTAGTTCGGGGTCCCTACGAGCAGTACTTC. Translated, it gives CASSLVRGPYEQYF.

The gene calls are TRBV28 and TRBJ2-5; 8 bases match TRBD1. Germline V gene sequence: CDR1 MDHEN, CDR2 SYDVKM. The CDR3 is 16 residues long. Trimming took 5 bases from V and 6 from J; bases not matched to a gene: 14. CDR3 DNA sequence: TGTGCCAGCAGTACGATCAGGGGGCACTGGGTAAAGACCCAGTACTTC. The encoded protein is CASSTIRGHWVKTQYF.

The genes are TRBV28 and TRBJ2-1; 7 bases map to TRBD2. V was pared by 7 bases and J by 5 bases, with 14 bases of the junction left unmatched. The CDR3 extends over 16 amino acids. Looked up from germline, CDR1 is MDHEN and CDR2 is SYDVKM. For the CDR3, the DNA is TGTGCCAGCACCATAGCGGGCGGGGTAAACGACAATGAGCAGTTCTTC. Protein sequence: CASTIAGGVNDNEQFF.

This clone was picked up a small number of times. CDR3: CASRGQLAEKLFF. The DNA of the CDR3 is TGTGCCAGCAGGGGACAGCTTGCCGAAAAACTGTTTTTT. The chain links TRBV5-8 to TRBJ1-4, with 7 bases matching TRBD1. This CDR3 comprises 13 residues. CDR1 and CDR2 (germline): SGHTS, YDEGEE. The junction had 6 bases not matched to a gene; V was cut back by 5 bases and J by 8 bases.

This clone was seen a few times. The CDR3 region has the DNA TGTGCCAGCAGCTTAGGGACAGGAACCTACGAGCAGTACTTC. Its protein is CASSLGTGTYEQYF. The gene calls are TRBV7-8 and TRBJ2-7; 7 bases are a match to TRBD1. The CDR3 length is 14 residues. Germline CDR1 reads SGHVS; CDR2 reads FQNEAQ. The junction had 2 bases not matched to a gene; V was cut back by 1 base and J by 2 bases.

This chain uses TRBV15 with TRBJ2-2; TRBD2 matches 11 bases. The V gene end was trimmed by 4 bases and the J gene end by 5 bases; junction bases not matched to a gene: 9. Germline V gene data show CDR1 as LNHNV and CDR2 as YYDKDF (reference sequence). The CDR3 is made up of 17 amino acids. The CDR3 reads CATSKRPSGGNTGELFF. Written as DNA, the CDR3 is TGTGCCACCAGCAAGAGGCCTAGCGGGGGGAATACCGGGGAGCTGTTTTTT.